The clone carrying this T cell receptor beta chain was seen repeatedly, ten times or more. TCRdb ran MiXCR on the PCR reads. The data show about 69,000 clones, with 11% to 15% seen just once and approximately 7% held by the top ten. From germline, CDR1 is GTSNPN and CDR2 SVGIG (reference sequence). The CDR3 spans 14 residues. Trimming took 1 base from V and 5 from J, leaving 11 bases between them. The entry originates in a study of metastatic and nonmetastatic thyroid tumors. Study-wide background: Repertoires from malignant and benign thyroid patients were compared across blood and tumor or nodule tissue.

Treatment of any kind had been given to no patient before thyroid surgery. Sequencing was performed on blood. This sequence originates from a male donor with papillary thyroid cancer or a benign thyroid nodule (not recorded which). Some clones in this sample may be carry-over from other donors' samples. The chain employs TRBV30 and TRBJ2-2, with D possibly TRBD2 on 6 matching bases. The CDR3 nucleotides read TGTGCCTGGAGTGAGCCTAGCGTTACCGGGGAGCTGTTTTTT. This translates into CAWSEPSVTGELFF.